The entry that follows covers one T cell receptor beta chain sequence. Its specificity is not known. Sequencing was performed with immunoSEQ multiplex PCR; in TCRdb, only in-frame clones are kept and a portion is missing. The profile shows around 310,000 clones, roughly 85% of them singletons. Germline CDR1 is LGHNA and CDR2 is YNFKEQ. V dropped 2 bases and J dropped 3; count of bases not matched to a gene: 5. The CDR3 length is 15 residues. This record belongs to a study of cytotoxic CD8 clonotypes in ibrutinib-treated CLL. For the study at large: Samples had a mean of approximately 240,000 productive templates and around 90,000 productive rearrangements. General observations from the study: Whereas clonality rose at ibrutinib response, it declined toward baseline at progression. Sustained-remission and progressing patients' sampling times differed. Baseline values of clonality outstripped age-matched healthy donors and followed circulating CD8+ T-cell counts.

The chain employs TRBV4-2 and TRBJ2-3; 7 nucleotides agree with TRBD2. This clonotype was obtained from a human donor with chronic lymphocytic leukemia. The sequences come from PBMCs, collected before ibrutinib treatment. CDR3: CASSQLAGETDTQYF. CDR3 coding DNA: TGTGCCAGCAGCCAACTGGCGGGAGAAACAGATACGCAGTATTTT.